This T cell receptor beta chain is drawn from a study of PD-1 blockade in classical Hodgkin lymphoma. Generated by immunoSEQ multiplex PCR, the TCRdb table keeps only in-frame clones and is missing some. The sample has 30,000 to 40,000 clones; 75% to 95% are singletons. Every patient had relapsed following autologous stem cell transplantation, and cohorts differed in brentuximab vedotin exposure. It was by magnetic negative selection that CD4+ T cells were purified from thawed PBMCs. After removal of 11 bases from V and 1 base from J, the junction contained 15 bases not matched to a gene. CDR3 size: 16 residues. Per germline, CDR1 ENHRY and CDR2 SYGVKD.

The chain has TRBV10-3 and TRBJ1-1, with 8 bases fitting TRBD1. Here the sequenced sample was CD4+ T cells from blood, taken at baseline. This TCR came from a human donor with classical Hodgkin lymphoma. The CDR3, as DNA: TGTGCCGCGAGGACAGGGATCTCTCTTACGAACACTGAAGCTTTCTTT. Its protein is CAARTGISLTNTEAFF.